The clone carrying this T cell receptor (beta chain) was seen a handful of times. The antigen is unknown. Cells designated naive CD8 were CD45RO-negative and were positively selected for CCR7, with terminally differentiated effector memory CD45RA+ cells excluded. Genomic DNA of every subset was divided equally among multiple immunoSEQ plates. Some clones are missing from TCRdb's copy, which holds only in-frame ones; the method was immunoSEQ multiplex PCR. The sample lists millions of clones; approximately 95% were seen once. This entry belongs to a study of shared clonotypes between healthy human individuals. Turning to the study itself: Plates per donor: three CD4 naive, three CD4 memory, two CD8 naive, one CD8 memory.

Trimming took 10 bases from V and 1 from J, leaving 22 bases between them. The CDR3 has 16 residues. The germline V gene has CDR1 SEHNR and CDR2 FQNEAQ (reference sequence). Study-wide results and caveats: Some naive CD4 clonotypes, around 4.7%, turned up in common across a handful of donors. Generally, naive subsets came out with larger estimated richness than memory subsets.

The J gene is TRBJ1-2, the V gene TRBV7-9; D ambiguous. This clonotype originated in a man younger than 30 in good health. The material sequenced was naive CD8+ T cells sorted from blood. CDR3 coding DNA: TGTGCCACCACAGATAGCAGGCTAGGGAGTAACTATGGCTACACCTTC. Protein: CATTDSRLGSNYGYTF.